The 2 T cell receptor beta chains below come from one sample, sequenced in a study of T-cell reconstitution after alpha-beta-depleted transplantation in children. The authors prepared the TCRbeta library with unique molecular identifiers. Using its own MiXCR run on the PCR reads, TCRdb lists one record per CDR3 protein. The table includes about 370,000 distinct CDR3 sequences, around 21% detected once. The source was PBMCs from the stem cell graft donor, collected from the stem cell graft. These receptors all come from a human donor who donated a stem cell graft to a child with acute myeloid leukemia.

The V gene is TRBV12-3 or TRBV12-4, the J gene TRBJ2-3; D possibly matches TRBD1 or TRBD2 (5 bases each). The ends were cut back, 6 bases at V and 5 bases at J, with 12 bases in the middle. The CDR3 has 13 amino acids. The CDR3 loop reads CASSPTGQDTQYF. The DNA for the CDR3 is TGTGCCAGCAGCCCCACGGGGCAAGATACGCAGTATTTT.

This clonotype showed up just a few times. The V call is TRBV5-6, the J call TRBJ2-1; D is possibly TRBD1 or TRBD2 (6 bases each). The CDR3 length is 13 residues. Germline V gene sequence: CDR1 SGHDT, CDR2 YYEEEE. V lost 0 bases and J 12 bases, leaving 13 bases between the germline ends. The CDR3 DNA reads as TGTGCCAGCAGCTTGGCACGGGGGCGTTGGCAGTTCTTC. It codes for CASSLARGRWQFF.